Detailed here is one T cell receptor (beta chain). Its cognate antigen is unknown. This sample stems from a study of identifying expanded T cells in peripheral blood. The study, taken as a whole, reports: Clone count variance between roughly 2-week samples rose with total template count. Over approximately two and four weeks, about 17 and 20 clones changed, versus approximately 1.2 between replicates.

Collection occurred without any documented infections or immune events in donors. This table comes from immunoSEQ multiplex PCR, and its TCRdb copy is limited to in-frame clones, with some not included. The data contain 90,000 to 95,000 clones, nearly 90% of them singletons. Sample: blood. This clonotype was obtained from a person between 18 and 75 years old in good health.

CDR3 loop: CASGWGGSYEQYF. CDR3 DNA sequence: TGTGCCAGCGGATGGGGGGGCTCCTACGAGCAGTACTTC. The V call is TRBV9, the J call TRBJ2-7; 7 bases agree with TRBD2. With V trimmed by 7 bases and J by 0 bases, 4 bases remained unmatched. The V gene's germline CDR1 is SGDLS and CDR2 YYNGEE. The CDR3 extends over 13 amino acids. The full variable domain, completed using reference TRBV9 and TRBJ2-7, is DSGVTQTPKHLITATGQRVTLRCSPRSGDLSVYWYQQSLDQGLQFLIQYYNGEERAKGNILERFSAQQFPDLHSELNLSSLELGDSALYFCASGWGGSYEQYFGPGTRLTVT.